A single T cell receptor beta chain is shown here with its context. Its specificity is unknown. This record belongs to a study of cytomegalovirus exposure and HLA in healthy donors. Whole-study results and caveats: Analyzed later, most CMV-associated TCR beta chains appeared HLA-restricted.

Use of 60 Vbeta and 13 Jbeta primers characterized the PCR. The data were produced by immunoSEQ multiplex PCR, yet TCRdb's version contains in-frame clones alone and is incomplete. The table records 100,000 to 150,000 clones, about 81% of them present only once. This TCR came from a woman in her thirties or forties in good health and CMV-seropositive. The sequenced material came from PBMCs.

CDR3 nucleotide sequence: TGTGCCAGCAGTCCCCGTAAGCGGAGGGACACCGGGGAGCTGTTTTTT. It encodes CASSPRKRRDTGELFF. The V call is TRBV27, the J call TRBJ2-2; D perhaps matches TRBD2 (6 bases). The CDR3 is 16 amino acids. V dropped 5 bases and J dropped 3 bases, with 16 bases sitting between them. Germline CDR1 reads MNHEY; CDR2 reads SMNVEV (reference sequence).